The next 10 T cell receptor beta chains were all read from a single sample in a study of T-cell reconstitution after alpha-beta-depleted transplantation in children. As it was prepared, the TCRbeta library received unique molecular identifiers. TCRdb called the PCR reads again in MiXCR, with one record for every CDR3 protein. The table has about 830,000 distinct CDR3 sequences, under 20% seen once; the top ten hold approximately 5%. The sequencing used PBMCs, mostly from graft donor cells, collected 360 days after TCRalphabeta/CD19-depleted stem cell transplant. These receptors came from a male patient between 10 and 17 years old who had a stem cell transplant for acute lymphoblastic leukemia, so the T cells may come from the graft donor.

This clonotype was observed many times. This chain uses TRBV4-2 with TRBJ2-5; a possible D gene is TRBD2 (6 bases). Germline CDR1 is LGHNA and CDR2 is YNFKEQ. V shed 1 base and J shed 0 bases, with 12 bases lying between them. The CDR3 spans 16 residues. The CDR3 region has the DNA TGTGCCAGCAGCCAAGTGACGCGGGGCCACCAAGAGACCCAGTACTTC. This translates into CASSQVTRGHQETQYF.

V and J are TRBV6-5 and TRBJ2-3; D possibly matches TRBD1 or TRBD2 (5 bases each). The CDR3 is made up of 16 amino acids. Trimming stripped 2 bases from V and 2 bases from J, with 14 bases between. The V gene's germline CDR1 is MNHEY and CDR2 SVGAGI. The CDR3: CASSYAGLGDTDTQYF. In DNA form, the CDR3 reads TGTGCCAGCAGTTACGCTGGACTGGGGGACACAGATACGCAGTATTTT.

The chain combines TRBV4-1 with TRBJ2-3; unclear D gene. There are 16 residues in the CDR3. Trimming removed 0 bases from V and 0 bases from J, with 10 bases in between. CDR1 MGHRA and CDR2 YSYEKL come from the germline V gene. CDR3 region: CASSQDRDTSTDTQYF. Here the CDR3 DNA reads TGCGCCAGCAGCCAAGATCGAGACACTAGCACAGATACGCAGTATTTT.

In its sample, this clonotype was seen a few times. The rearrangement joins TRBV28 to TRBJ1-5; TRBD1 might be the D (6 bases). V was pared by 1 base and J by 7 bases, with 11 bases between. Germline assignment: CDR1 MDHEN and CDR2 SYDVKM. The CDR3 has 14 residues. CDR3 in amino acids: CASSLSGAGQPQHF. The CDR3 bases are TGTGCCAGCAGTTTATCGGGGGCAGGACAGCCCCAGCATTTT.

This clonotype was observed a handful of times. The V and J genes are TRBV5-6 and TRBJ1-2, with 9 bases that match TRBD1. The V gene end was trimmed by 2 bases and the J gene end by 2 bases; junction bases not matched to a gene: 4. Germline assignment: CDR1 SGHDT and CDR2 YYEEEE. The CDR3 length is 15 residues. CDR3: CASSFRDRANYGYTF. For the CDR3, the DNA is TGTGCCAGCAGCTTCCGGGACAGGGCAAACTATGGCTACACCTTC.

V usage is TRBV7-9 and J usage is TRBJ2-7, with D possibly matching TRBD2 (6 bases). With 3 bases removed from V and 4 bases from J, the gap between germline ends came to 13 bases. The CDR3 is 14 amino acids. Germline lookup yields CDR1 SEHNR and CDR2 FQNEAQ (reference sequence). As DNA, the CDR3 is TGTGCCAGCAGCTTGAGACTAGGGCCGTACGAGCAGTACTTC. Amino acids: CASSLRLGPYEQYF.

The sample holds many counts of this clonotype. The V gene is TRBV11-2, the J gene TRBJ2-1, with D possibly TRBD2 on 5 matching bases. Germline CDR1 SGHAT, CDR2 FQNNGV. Trimming cost V 8 bases and J 4 bases, with 9 bases left between them. CDR3 length: 12 amino acids. The CDR3 DNA follows: TGTGCCAGCCGCACTAGTTACAATGAGCAGTTCTTC. Translated, it gives CASRTSYNEQFF.

This chain joins TRBV12-3 or TRBV12-4 and TRBJ2-4; D remains ambiguous. Near its end, the DNA agrees better with TRBJ2-1, so the J call may be wrong. The CDR3 has 14 amino acids. CDR3 nucleotide sequence: TGTGCCAGCAGTTTAGCAAGCACCAAAAACATTCAGTTCTTC. This translates into CASSLASTKNIQFF.

This clonotype was seen only a few times. Here the CDR3 reads CASTYLTGELFF. The DNA of the CDR3 is TGTGCCAGTACCTACCTTACCGGGGAGCTGTTTTTT. V is TRBV19 and J is TRBJ2-2, with D uncertain. Germline loops: CDR1 LNHDA, CDR2 SQIVND (reference sequence). The CDR3 is 12 amino acids. Trimming cost V 7 bases and J 5 bases, with 8 bases left between them.

This clonotype was detected a few times. The rearrangement joins TRBV20-1 to TRBJ2-4; D not resolved. This CDR3 comprises 14 residues. CDR1 and CDR2 (germline): DFQATT, SNEGSKA (reference sequence). Trimming stripped 6 bases from V and 8 bases from J, with 20 bases between. The CDR3 nucleotides read TGCAGTGCCCTTGCAGCCGTTAAAAAACACATTCAGTACTTC. It is translated as CSALAAVKKHIQYF.